A single sample is the source of the 3 T cell receptor beta chains below, sequenced in a study of cytotoxic CD8 clonotypes in ibrutinib-treated CLL. Assay used: immunoSEQ multiplex PCR; TCRdb lists only in-frame clones, some missing. Of around 7,900 clones detected, about 70% appear once; the ten largest clones hold more than 35%. The sample here was PBMCs, taken before ibrutinib treatment. The source is a human donor with chronic lymphocytic leukemia.

The chain couples TRBV18 to TRBJ2-1; 9 bases are a match to TRBD1. The ends lost 6 bases at V and 8 bases at J; junction bases unmatched: 11. CDR1 and CDR2 (germline): KGHSH, LQKENI. There are 15 residues in the CDR3. As DNA, the CDR3 is TGTGCCAGCTCTCCCTCGGACAGGGGAGGCGATGAGCAGTTCTTC. The encoded protein is CASSPSDRGGDEQFF.

The CDR3 here is CTAGEADTQYF. The CDR3 region has the DNA TGCACCGCCGGAGAGGCAGATACGCAGTATTTT. The chain couples TRBV20-1 to TRBJ2-3; D gene uncertain. This CDR3 region has 11 residues. CDR1 and CDR2 (germline): DFQATT, SNEGSKA (reference sequence).

This clone has a single count. The chain has TRBV11-2 and TRBJ1-2; the D is unclear. The CDR3 covers 15 residues. Germline values: CDR1 SGHAT, CDR2 FQNNGV. Trimming cost V 1 base and J 6 bases, with 15 bases left between them. CDR3 bases: TGTGCCAGCAGCTTAGGGGTCCCGGCAATCAATGGCTACACCTTC. It is translated as CASSLGVPAINGYTF. Drawing the rest from reference TRBV11-2 and TRBJ1-2, the complete variable domain is EAGVAQSPRYKIIEKRQSVAFWCNPISGHATLYWYQQILGQGPKLLIQFQNNGVVDDSQLPKDRFSAERLKGVDSTLKIQPAKLEDSAVYLCASSLGVPAINGYTFGSGTRLTVV.